The clone carrying this T cell receptor (beta chain) occurred once. There are 15 residues in the CDR3. Together with a sample-barcoded 5' primer, a J-beta primer mix was included in a second PCR lasting roughly 6 to 12 cycles. Through a template-switch adaptor with 12 random nucleotides, each cDNA molecule received a tag. TCRdb processed the 5' RACE reads anew with MiXCR; each CDR3 protein has one entry. Found here are hundreds of thousands of distinct CDR3 sequences, about 26% of them singletons; the top ten hold 2.5% to 3.5%. This sample was included in a study of blood T cells in healthy people across ages. The same data also contributed to another study, on T cells of mothers and their children.

The sample consisted of blood. This TCR derives from a boy aged 5-17 years in good health. The rearrangement uses TRBV21-1 and TRBJ1-1; the table assigns TRBD1, which was not confirmed against the DNA. TRBV21-1 is noted as a pseudogene. The CDR3 spells CASSKDGDGDTEAFF. The CDR3 DNA follows: TGTGCCAGCAGCAAAGACGGGGACGGGGACACTGAAGCTTTCTTT.